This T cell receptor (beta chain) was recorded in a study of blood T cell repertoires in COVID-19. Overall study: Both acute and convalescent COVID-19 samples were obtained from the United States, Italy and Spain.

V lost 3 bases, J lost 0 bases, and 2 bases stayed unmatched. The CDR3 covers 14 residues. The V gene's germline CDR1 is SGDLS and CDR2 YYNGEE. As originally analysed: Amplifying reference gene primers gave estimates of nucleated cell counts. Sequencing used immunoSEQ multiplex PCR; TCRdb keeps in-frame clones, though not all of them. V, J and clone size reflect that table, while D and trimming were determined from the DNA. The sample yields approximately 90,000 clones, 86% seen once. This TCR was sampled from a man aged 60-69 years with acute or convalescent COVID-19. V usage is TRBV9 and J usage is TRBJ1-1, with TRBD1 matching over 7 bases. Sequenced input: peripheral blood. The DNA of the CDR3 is TGTGCCAGCAGCGAACAGGGGCTGAACACTGAAGCTTTCTTT. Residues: CASSEQGLNTEAFF.